This TCR beta chain emerged from a study of shared clonotypes between healthy human individuals. Study-wide background: Donors had three CD4 naive, three CD4 memory, two CD8 naive and one CD8 memory plate apiece. Whole-study findings and limits: At large depth, rarefaction still showed sorted-subset sequencing to be incomplete.

Naive CD4+ cells were CD45RA-selected; the remaining cells were memory. For this clone: The antigen remains unidentified.

Clones were read by immunoSEQ multiplex PCR, and TCRdb kept only the in-frame ones, dropping some. The table lists 1,500,000 or so clones, roughly 95% of them singletons, with about 1% in the top ten. Sequenced sample: naive CD4+ T cells sorted from blood. Subset reported: CD45RA+ positively selected. The TCR originated in a man aged 25-40 years in good health.

As DNA, the CDR3 is TGTGCCAGCAGTGAGATACAGGGGGCCAAAAACATTCAGTACTTC. This encodes CASSEIQGAKNIQYF. The chain links TRBV25-1 to TRBJ2-4; 7 nucleotides agree with TRBD1. The CDR3 is 15 residues long. After removal of 3 bases from V and 1 base from J, the junction contained 3 bases not matched to a gene. Looked up from germline, CDR1 is MGHDK and CDR2 is SYGVNS.